Below are 26 T cell receptor beta chains sequenced from a single sample in a study of T cell repertoires in ileal Crohn's disease. Profiled with immunoSEQ multiplex PCR; TCRdb holds only in-frame clones, not every one. The sample holds tens of thousands of clones, 80% to 85% seen once. The specimen was ileal tissue. These receptors all come from an adult with Crohn's disease.

Only a few counts were recorded for this clone. V is TRBV18 and J is TRBJ2-1; D might be TRBD1 (5 bases). CDR1 is KGHSH, CDR2 LQKENI, per germline. This CDR3 is built from 13 residues. The V gene lost 2 bases and the J gene lost 5 bases, with 7 bases spanning the gap. The CDR3, as DNA: TGTGCCAGCTCACCAGACAGTAACAATGAGCAGTTCTTC. As protein: CASSPDSNNEQFF.

The chain links TRBV7-9 to TRBJ1-5; maybe TRBD1 (5 bases). The germline V gene encodes CDR1 SEHNR and CDR2 FQNEAQ (reference sequence). V was clipped by 3 bases and J by 4 bases, with 7 bases between them. This CDR3 comprises 13 residues. CDR3 protein: CASSFKGNQPQHF. The DNA of the CDR3 is TGTGCCAGCAGCTTTAAGGGGAATCAGCCCCAGCATTTT.

This chain links TRBV7-2 with TRBJ2-7, with D perhaps matching TRBD2 (7 bases). Trimming stripped 3 bases from V and 2 bases from J, with 14 bases between. In germline, CDR1 is SGHTA, CDR2 FQGNSA. CDR3 length equals 15 residues. CDR3 loop: CASSLGGALPYEQYF. DNA of the CDR3: TGTGCCAGCAGCTTGGGGGGGGCATTGCCCTACGAGCAGTACTTC.

This clone was picked up a small number of times. The chain's CDR3 is CASSVGPDQPQHF. CDR3 in DNA: TGTGCCAGCAGCGTAGGGCCAGATCAGCCCCAGCATTTT. The gene calls are TRBV9 and TRBJ1-5, with D unresolved. The CDR3 extends over 13 amino acids. Germline V lookup: CDR1 SGDLS, CDR2 YYNGEE. V was trimmed by 0 bases and J by 5 bases, leaving 6 bases between them.

The V call is TRBV7-9, the J call TRBJ1-2; D perhaps matches TRBD1 (5 bases). Looked up from germline, CDR1 is SEHNR and CDR2 is FQNEAQ (reference sequence). The CDR3 consists of 16 residues. Trimming left V 1 base short and J 2 bases short, with 14 bases between. CDR3 sequence reads: CASSLEIRGRNYGYTF. CDR3 DNA: TGTGCCAGCAGCTTAGAGATTCGGGGGAGGAACTATGGCTACACCTTC. Using reference TRBV7-9 and TRBJ1-2 for the parts outside the CDR3, the full variable domain is DTGVSQNPRHKITKRGQNVTFRCDPISEHNRLYWYRQTLGQGPEFLTYFQNEAQLEKSRLLSDRFSAERPKGSFSTLEIQRTEQGDSAMYLCASSLEIRGRNYGYTFGSGTRLTVV.

V is TRBV9 and J is TRBJ1-2, with TRBD1 as a possible D gene (5 bases). V was cut by 0 bases and J by 2 bases, with 14 bases left in between. Germline V gives CDR1 SGDLS, CDR2 YYNGEE. The CDR3 has 16 residues. CDR3 in amino acids: CASSVGRAGWNYGYTF. As DNA, the CDR3 is TGTGCCAGCAGCGTAGGAAGGGCAGGGTGGAACTATGGCTACACCTTC.

The chain has TRBV5-6 and TRBJ2-1, with 11 bases identical to TRBD2. This CDR3 region has 16 residues. Per the germline V gene, CDR1 is SGHDT and CDR2 is YYEEEE. V shed 0 bases, J shed 15 bases, and the junction held 14 bases outside the gene matches. DNA for the CDR3: TGTGCCAGCAGCTTGGCGGCTAGCGGGGGGTCTTTTTCTCGGTTCTTC. It specifies CASSLAASGGSFSRFF.

A single count supports this clone. J is TRBJ2-1 and V is TRBV7-9; 10 bases are shared with TRBD2. Germline CDR1 SEHNR, CDR2 FQNEAQ (reference sequence). Trimming took 5 bases from V and 5 from J; bases not matched to a gene: 15. The CDR3 is 18 residues long. The CDR3 loop is CASSPPGASGGRDNEQFF. The CDR3 nucleotides read TGTGCCAGCAGCCCACCTGGGGCTAGCGGGGGACGGGACAATGAGCAGTTCTTC.

In this sample, this clone turned up a few times. This chain links TRBV6-4 with TRBJ2-2, with TRBD1 matching over 7 bases. This CDR3 has 14 amino acids. V lost 4 bases to trimming and J lost 5 bases; unmatched junction nucleotides: 4. The germline CDR1 and CDR2 sequences are MRHNA and SNTAGT. CDR3 region: CASSGDSQTGELFF. The CDR3 nucleotides are TGTGCCAGCAGTGGGGACAGCCAGACCGGGGAGCTGTTTTTT.

The rearrangement joins TRBV9 to TRBJ1-6; the D gene is possibly TRBD1 (5 bases). The ends were cut back, 0 bases at V and 11 bases at J, with 9 bases in the middle. Looked up from germline, CDR1 is SGDLS and CDR2 is YYNGEE. The CDR3 consists of 13 residues. This chain's CDR3 is CASSVVEGAPLHF. Written as DNA, the CDR3 is TGTGCCAGCAGCGTAGTTGAAGGGGCACCCCTCCACTTT.

The genes are TRBV5-4 and TRBJ1-6; TRBD1 is a possible D gene (5 bases). Trimming pared 0 bases from V and 9 bases from J, leaving 13 bases between. The CDR3 covers 15 residues. The V gene's germline CDR1 is SGHNT and CDR2 YYREEE (reference sequence). The CDR3 region is CASSLAGTGGSPLHF. The CDR3 DNA is TGTGCCAGCAGCTTGGCTGGGACGGGGGGTTCACCCCTCCACTTT.

The rearrangement links TRBV19 to TRBJ1-2, with D perhaps TRBD1 (5 bases). Germline values: CDR1 LNHDA, CDR2 SQIVND (reference sequence). The V and J ends lost 3 bases and 5 bases respectively, with 13 bases between them. The CDR3 is 14 residues long. The CDR3 protein is CASSMDRGGYGYTF. The CDR3 DNA sequence: TGTGCCAGTAGTATGGACCGCGGGGGGTATGGCTACACCTTC.

V is TRBV19 and J is TRBJ2-3, with 9 bases fitting TRBD2. The CDR3 loop spans 19 amino acids. The V segment lost 7 bases and the J segment 4 bases; nucleotides outside the gene matches: 21. In germline, CDR1 is LNHDA, CDR2 SQIVND (reference sequence). The CDR3 loop is CASTPPSRARGGYPDTQYF. In DNA form, the CDR3 reads TGTGCCAGTACTCCACCCTCGAGGGCGCGGGGGGGCTATCCAGATACGCAGTATTTT.

The chain has TRBV10-3 and TRBJ1-2; TRBD1 aligns across 9 bases. The V gene's germline CDR1 is ENHRY and CDR2 SYGVKD. There are 16 residues in the CDR3. Trimming at V came to 0 bases and at J to 7 bases, leaving 9 bases not matched to a gene. The CDR3 coding sequence is TGTGCCATCAGTGAGTCGACCCCGGGACAGGGTTCTGGCTACACCTTC. Translated: CAISESTPGQGSGYTF.

The chain links TRBV11-2 to TRBJ2-5, with TRBD2 matching 7 bases. J was trimmed by 2 bases and V by 2 bases; bases with no gene match: 14. Germline V CDR1 and CDR2: SGHAT, FQNNGV. The CDR3 covers 18 residues. The CDR3 loop is CASSLSIWTSEGQETQYF. The CDR3 DNA is TGTGCCAGCAGCTTAAGTATTTGGACTAGTGAGGGACAAGAGACCCAGTACTTC.

This chain uses TRBV7-9 with TRBJ1-1; no clear D. The CDR3 loop spans 13 amino acids. Trimming took off 6 bases at V and 4 bases at J, with 12 bases between the two ends. Germline V gene sequence: CDR1 SEHNR, CDR2 FQNEAQ (reference sequence). CDR3 nucleotides: TGTGCCAGCAGTCACGAAAGCGGCACTGAAGCTTTCTTT. Translated: CASSHESGTEAFF.

This chain joins TRBV19 and TRBJ1-5, with D uncertain. Germline CDR1 LNHDA, CDR2 SQIVND (reference sequence). The CDR3 has 13 amino acids. V dropped 3 bases and J dropped 3 bases, with 6 bases sitting between them. The CDR3 region is CASSIGYNQPQHF. Written as DNA, the CDR3 is TGTGCCAGTAGTATCGGTTACAATCAGCCCCAGCATTTT.

V usage is TRBV6-5 and J usage is TRBJ2-5; D call uncertain. The J call is uncertain, as TRBJ2-7 better fits the DNA end. CDR1 and CDR2 from the germline V gene are MNHEY and SVGAGI. The CDR3 loop spans 15 amino acids. The CDR3 nucleotides are TGTGCCAGCAGTTACTCTCCTCGAACCCCCTACGAGCAGTACTTC. Protein product: CASSYSPRTPYEQYF.

The V and J genes are TRBV6-5 and TRBJ2-2; 7 bases agree with TRBD1. V gave up 4 bases and J gave up 3 bases; unmatched junction bases: 5. Germline V gene sequence: CDR1 MNHEY, CDR2 SVGAGI. The length of the CDR3 is 15 residues. The CDR3 spells CASSFGTDHTGELFF. For the CDR3, the DNA is TGTGCCAGCAGTTTTGGGACAGACCACACCGGGGAGCTGTTTTTT.

The chain joins TRBV2 to TRBJ1-1; possible D gene TRBD1, 5 bases. Germline V gene lookup returns CDR1 SNHLY and CDR2 FYNNEI. V dropped 6 bases and J dropped 5 bases, with 19 bases sitting between them. The CDR3 contains 15 residues. CDR3 in amino acids: CASRATVVSETEAFF. CDR3 coding DNA: TGTGCCAGCAGGGCGACAGTGGTCTCAGAGACTGAAGCTTTCTTT.

The rearrangement joins TRBV19 to TRBJ2-2; 9 positions agree with TRBD1. This CDR3 is built from 15 residues. Germline V gene sequence: CDR1 LNHDA, CDR2 SQIVND (reference sequence). Trimming removed 9 bases from V and 3 bases from J; junction bases left unmatched: 8. The CDR3 nucleotides read TGTGCCAGCAAACAGGGGGCATGGGACACCGGGGAGCTGTTTTTT. Translation: CASKQGAWDTGELFF.

The chain joins TRBV19 to TRBJ2-2; D ambiguous. Germline V gene sequence: CDR1 LNHDA, CDR2 SQIVND (reference sequence). Between the trimmed V and J ends, which lost 6 bases and 3 bases, there was a span of 14 bases. The CDR3 runs to 15 residues. Written as DNA, the CDR3 is TGTGCCAGTAGCAGGTTCGGCGAGTACACCGGGGAGCTGTTTTTT. Its protein product is CASSRFGEYTGELFF.

The J gene is TRBJ2-2, the V gene TRBV9; D might be TRBD1 (6 bases). Germline-derived CDR1 and CDR2 are SGDLS and YYNGEE. CDR3 length: 13 amino acids. Trimming took 5 bases from V and 7 from J, leaving 12 bases between them. The CDR3 sequence is CASRAGVSGELFF. In nucleotides, the CDR3 is TGTGCCAGCAGAGCAGGGGTTAGCGGGGAGCTGTTTTTT.

This chain connects TRBV5-4 to TRBJ2-7; 9 nucleotides agree with TRBD1. The germline V gene encodes CDR1 SGHNT and CDR2 YYREEE (reference sequence). This CDR3 is 15 amino acids long. Trimming cost V 2 bases and J 2 bases; bases outside gene matches: 5. The DNA of the CDR3 is TGTGCCAGCAGCTTCGACAGGGGGGGAGCCTACGAGCAGTACTTC. Its translation: CASSFDRGGAYEQYF.

This chain joins TRBV7-9 and TRBJ2-5; weak D call: TRBD2 (5 bases). The J call may be in error: the DNA end matches TRBJ2-7 better. Per germline, CDR1 SEHNR and CDR2 FQNEAQ (reference sequence). The CDR3 covers 13 residues. The CDR3, as DNA: TGTGCCAGCAGCCTCAGCAGCGGCCACGAGCAGTACTTC. As protein: CASSLSSGHEQYF.

The rearrangement uses TRBV5-1 and TRBJ1-1; D is uncertain. The CDR3 loop spans 14 amino acids. V was shortened by 4 bases and J by 1 base, with 11 bases between the two germline ends. From germline, CDR1 is SGHRS and CDR2 YFSETQ. This chain's CDR3 is CASSQTRTNTEAFF. CDR3 nucleotide sequence: TGCGCCAGCAGCCAGACACGAACGAACACTGAAGCTTTCTTT.